A single sample gave rise to the 17 T cell receptor beta chains below, sequenced in a study of shared T cell receptors in the human thymus. Produced via immunoSEQ multiplex PCR; TCRdb's table is partial and in-frame only. The sample holds about 540,000 clones, about 80% seen once. These data also formed part of another study, on human thymus T cells.

The specimen was thymocytes. These receptors were taken from a boy in the first two years of life with a congenital heart defect.

This clone has just a few counts. The chain links TRBV27 to TRBJ2-5; D possibly corresponds to TRBD2 (7 bases). The V end lost 6 bases, the J end lost 8 bases, and 13 bases lay between the germline ends. CDR3 length equals 12 residues. CDR1 MNHEY and CDR2 SMNVEV come from the germline V gene (reference sequence). The CDR3 sequence: CASSNRGATQYF. The CDR3 DNA reads as TGTGCCAGCAGCAACCGGGGGGCAACCCAGTACTTC.

The chain carries TRBV5-5 and TRBJ1-1; 7 bases line up with TRBD1. J was trimmed by 4 bases and V by 3 bases; bases with no gene match: 18. Germline CDR1 SGHKS, CDR2 YYEKEE (reference sequence). The CDR3 totals 18 residues. CDR3 DNA sequence: TGTGCCAGCAGCTCCACAACAGGGGATAAAGAACCTTGCACTGAAGCTTTCTTT. This codes for CASSSTTGDKEPCTEAFF.

The chain uses TRBV9 and TRBJ2-7, with 12 bases lining up with TRBD2. The V gene's germline CDR1 is SGDLS and CDR2 YYNGEE. V was clipped by 0 bases and J by 1 base; unmatched bases: 8. CDR3 length equals 18 residues. The CDR3 bases are TGTGCCAGCAGCGTAGGGGGGACTAGCGGGCCGGAGTCCTACGAGCAGTACTTC. As protein: CASSVGGTSGPESYEQYF.

This chain joins TRBV7-9 and TRBJ2-5; D is unclear. Germline CDR1 is SEHNR and CDR2 is FQNEAQ (reference sequence). This CDR3 has 12 residues. V dropped 5 bases and J dropped 5 bases, with 9 bases sitting between them. CDR3 sequence (DNA): TGTGCCAGCAGCATTGAACGGGAGACCCAGTACTTC. Its protein product is CASSIERETQYF.

This clone was seen a handful of times. The rearrangement links TRBV4-3 to TRBJ1-5; perhaps TRBD1 as D (5 bases). The CDR3 extends over 14 amino acids. V was shortened by 3 bases and J by 8 bases, with 14 bases between the two germline ends. Germline V gene lookup returns CDR1 LGHNA and CDR2 YSLEER. CDR3 nucleotide sequence: TGCGCCAGCAGCCAGATTAGGGGTGGCGAGCCCCAGCATTTT. Translation gives CASSQIRGGEPQHF.

V is TRBV5-5 and J is TRBJ2-7, with 10 bases aligning to TRBD1. V shed 2 bases and J 3 bases; nucleotides not matched to a gene: 5. The CDR3 runs to 15 residues. Germline-derived CDR1 and CDR2 are SGHKS and YYEKEE (reference sequence). The CDR3, as DNA: TGTGCCAGCAGCTTCTTCCGGACAGGGGGCTACGAGCAGTACTTC. Its protein product is CASSFFRTGGYEQYF.

The V call is TRBV7-9, the J call TRBJ2-5; 10 positions agree with TRBD2. Germline trimming cut 2 bases from V and 1 base from J; bases unmatched to any gene: 4. Germline assignment: CDR1 SEHNR and CDR2 FQNEAQ (reference sequence). CDR3 length equals 16 residues. The CDR3 sequence is CASSLNSGRIQETQYF. CDR3 nucleotide sequence: TGTGCCAGCAGCTTAAATAGCGGGAGGATCCAAGAGACCCAGTACTTC.

The chain recombines TRBV28 with TRBJ1-1; D is ambiguous. The CDR3 is made up of 14 amino acids. Germline values: CDR1 MDHEN, CDR2 SYDVKM. The V end was cut by 2 bases, the J end by 1 base, with 8 bases between. The CDR3 protein is CASSLHLRNTEAFF. CDR3 sequence (DNA): TGTGCCAGCAGTTTACACCTCAGGAACACTGAAGCTTTCTTT.

In its sample, this clone was seen a few times. This sequence joins TRBV6-1 and TRBJ1-1; TRBD1 aligns across 7 bases. Germline lookup yields CDR1 MNHNS and CDR2 SASEGT. The CDR3 length is 15 residues. V lost 0 bases, J lost 4 bases, and 5 bases stayed unmatched. The CDR3 sequence: CASSEAMGQPTEAFF. CDR3 coding DNA: TGTGCCAGCAGTGAAGCGATGGGACAGCCCACTGAAGCTTTCTTT.

The chain carries TRBV29-1 and TRBJ2-3; 10 bases are a match to TRBD2. The CDR3 contains 15 residues. V was clipped by 4 bases and J by 1 base; unmatched bases: 5. CDR1 is SQVTM and CDR2 is ANQGSEA in the germline V gene. The CDR3 region is CSVASGREGTDTQYF. In DNA form, the CDR3 reads TGCAGCGTTGCTAGCGGGAGAGAAGGCACAGATACGCAGTATTTT.

This chain links TRBV4-3 with TRBJ2-7, with D possibly being TRBD1 (6 bases). Germline CDR1 and CDR2: LGHNA and YSLEER. The CDR3 loop spans 17 amino acids. Trimming removed 3 bases from V and 2 bases from J, with 20 bases in between. CDR3 sequence: CASSHTNREERTYEQYF. The DNA of the CDR3 is TGCGCCAGCAGCCATACCAACAGGGAAGAGAGGACCTACGAGCAGTACTTC.

The chain carries TRBV7-8 and TRBJ2-3, with TRBD2 identical over 7 bases. The CDR3 has 15 residues. The junction had 5 bases not matched to a gene; V was cut back by 5 bases and J by 0 bases. Germline-derived CDR1 and CDR2 are SGHVS and FQNEAQ. The DNA of the CDR3 is TGTGCCAGCAGCCCATACGGGAGGAGCACAGATACGCAGTATTTT. This translates into CASSPYGRSTDTQYF.

The genes are TRBV7-9 and TRBJ2-5; no clear D gene. V was pared by 5 bases and J by 5 bases, with 6 bases between. CDR3 length: 11 residues. From germline, CDR1 is SEHNR and CDR2 FQNEAQ (reference sequence). The CDR3 region is CASSALETQYF. CDR3 in DNA: TGTGCCAGCAGCGCACTGGAGACCCAGTACTTC.

The chain recombines TRBV5-4 with TRBJ2-2; D perhaps matches TRBD2 (6 bases). The CDR3 contains 15 residues. Germline V gives CDR1 SGHNT, CDR2 YYREEE (reference sequence). Between the trimmed V and J ends, which lost 9 bases and 0 bases, there was a span of 15 bases. CDR3 amino acids: CATTSGGTNTGELFF. The CDR3 DNA reads as TGTGCCACCACCTCAGGAGGGACGAACACCGGGGAGCTGTTTTTT.

The rearrangement uses TRBV7-3 and TRBJ2-1; D not certain. This CDR3 spans 16 amino acids. V lost 5 bases and J 2 bases, leaving 16 bases between the germline ends. The V gene's germline CDR1 is SGHTA and CDR2 FQGTGA. The CDR3, as DNA: TGTGCCAGCAGCCCTGTTTCCCCGTGTACCTACAATGAGCAGTTCTTC. It is translated as CASSPVSPCTYNEQFF.

V and J are TRBV12-5 and TRBJ1-1, with 8 bases matching TRBD1. The junction had 12 bases not matched to a gene; V was cut back by 1 base and J by 2 bases. Germline CDR1 reads LGHNT; CDR2 reads FRNRAP. The CDR3 is 18 residues long. CDR3 region: CASGLDPPDRGKNTEAFF. CDR3 DNA sequence: TGTGCTAGTGGTTTGGACCCTCCCGACAGGGGCAAAAACACTGAAGCTTTCTTT. Full variable domain (missing parts from reference TRBV12-5 and TRBJ1-1): DARVTQTPRHKVTEMGQEVTMRCQPILGHNTVFWYRQTMMQGLELLAYFRNRAPLDDSGMPKDRFSAEMPDATLATLKIQPSEPRDSAVYFCASGLDPPDRGKNTEAFFGQGTRLTVV.

The rearrangement joins TRBV6-5 to TRBJ2-2; TRBD1 is a possible D gene (6 bases). With 7 bases removed from V and 4 bases from J, the gap between germline ends came to 10 bases. The CDR3 consists of 13 residues. Germline loops: CDR1 MNHEY, CDR2 SVGAGI. The CDR3 DNA reads TGTGCCAGCACCGCCAGGGGCACCGGGGAGCTGTTTTTT. Its translation: CASTARGTGELFF.